This T cell receptor beta chain was obtained from a study of T cells in Graves' hyperthyroidism and ophthalmopathy. This CDR3 has 15 residues. Germline values: CDR1 SGHRS, CDR2 YFSETQ. As for this clonotype: Mismatch with germline at one junction end may stem from a read error.

TCR beta CDR3 region amplification was performed from RNA transcripts. First-round RT-PCR targeting the TCR CDR3 was performed with the HTBI primer set. TCRdb reprocessed the multiplex PCR reads via MiXCR and lists one record per CDR3 protein. The sample comprises approximately 710,000 distinct CDR3 sequences, around 15% of which are singletons, and about a sixth rests with the top ten. Patients aged 18 to 65 had newly diagnosed hyperthyroidism lasting under 2 months. Fresh 10 ml peripheral blood yielded PBMCs. Material for sequencing was blood. The genes are TRBV5-1 and TRBJ2-3; TRBD1 agrees at 9 bases. The sequence was obtained from a man aged 50 to 59 with Graves' hyperthyroidism. The CDR3 sequence is CPSSLGQGDTDTQYF. The CDR3 nucleotides are TGCCCCAGCAGCTTGGGACAGGGAGACACAGATACGCAGTATTTT.